This T cell receptor beta chain derives from a study of T cells after yellow fever vaccination. Each CDR3 protein is one row after TCRdb ran MiXCR on the 5' RACE reads. There are some 340,000 distinct CDR3 sequences in the sample; approximately 4% occur only once, and 20% to 25% lies in the top ten. The CDR3 runs to 15 residues. Germline CDR1 is MNHEY and CDR2 is SMNVEV (reference sequence). The ends were cut back, 3 bases at V and 1 base at J, with 10 bases in the middle. The source material was PBMCs, sampled 5 days after the yellow fever booster vaccination. The TCR was taken from a man aged 18 to 30 who received the YFV17D yellow fever vaccine. This rearrangement joins TRBV27 to TRBJ1-5; D call uncertain. The CDR3 bases are TGTGCCAGCAGTTTGGTTTCCAGGAGCAATCAGCCCCAGCATTTT. It encodes CASSLVSRSNQPQHF.